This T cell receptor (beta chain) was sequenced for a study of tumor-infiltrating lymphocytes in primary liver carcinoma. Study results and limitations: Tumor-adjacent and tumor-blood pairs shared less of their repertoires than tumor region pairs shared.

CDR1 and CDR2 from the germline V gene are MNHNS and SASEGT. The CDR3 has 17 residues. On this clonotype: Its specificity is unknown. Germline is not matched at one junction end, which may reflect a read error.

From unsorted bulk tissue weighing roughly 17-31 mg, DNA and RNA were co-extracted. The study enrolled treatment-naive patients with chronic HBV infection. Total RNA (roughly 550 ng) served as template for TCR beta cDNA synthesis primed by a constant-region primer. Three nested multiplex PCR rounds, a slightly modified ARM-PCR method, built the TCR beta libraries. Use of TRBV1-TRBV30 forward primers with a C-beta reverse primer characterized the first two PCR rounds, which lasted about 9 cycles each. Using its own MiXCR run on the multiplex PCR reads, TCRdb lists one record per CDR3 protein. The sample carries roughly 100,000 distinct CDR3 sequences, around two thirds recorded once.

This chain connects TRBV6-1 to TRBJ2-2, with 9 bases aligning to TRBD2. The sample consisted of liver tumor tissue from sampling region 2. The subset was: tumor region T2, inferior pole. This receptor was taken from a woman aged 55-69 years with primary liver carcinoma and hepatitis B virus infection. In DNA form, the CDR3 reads TGTGCCAGTACCCCATGGGTAGCGGGAGCAGGTACCGGGGAACTGTTTTTT. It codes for CASTPWVAGAGTGELFF.